This T cell receptor (beta chain) was recovered during a study of cytomegalovirus exposure and HLA in healthy donors. Profiling relied on immunoSEQ multiplex PCR, and the TCRdb table lists in-frame clones only, not all of them. Here the sample spans more than 100,000 clones, more than 70% being singletons. The study, taken as a whole, reports: The classifier reportedly diagnosed cytomegalovirus status with high specificity and sensitivity. The study labeled 164 TCR beta chains cytomegalovirus-associated. A few chains tied to CMV proved CMV antigen-specific in vitro. First-cohort TCR clusters tended to co-occur in the approximately 110 validation repertoires, a later analysis found.

This clone has just one count. The target antigen is unknown. The CDR3 runs 13 residues. CDR1 and CDR2 from the germline V gene are SGHRS and YFSETQ. Trimming took off 0 bases at V and 7 bases at J, with 8 bases between the two ends. The receptor was isolated from a man aged 25 to 45 in good health and CMV-seronegative. The chain is built from TRBV5-1 and TRBJ2-1, with D possibly being TRBD2 (5 bases). The sample was PBMCs. The CDR3 region is CASSLGWENEQFF. The CDR3 DNA sequence: TGCGCCAGCAGCTTGGGCTGGGAGAATGAGCAGTTCTTC.